This passage covers 27 T cell receptor beta chains from one sample sequenced in a study of blood T cell repertoires in COVID-19 (dated by TCRdb to the early 2020s). Library preparation was by the immunoSEQ multiplex PCR assay. The clones in this table, taken by TCRdb from immuneACCESS, are in-frame only. Not every clone is retained; where verified, under half of the shortfall comes from an unresolved V gene, and the cause of the rest is unknown. Counted in this sample were over 120,000 clones; roughly 84% of them appeared once. The ten largest clones represent 2.6% of the sample. The sample consisted of peripheral blood. Every receptor here comes from a human donor with acute or convalescent COVID-19. The donor label of this sample is uncertain.

This clone was counted a few times. V and J are TRBV7-2 and TRBJ1-5, with D possibly TRBD1 on 6 matching bases. Germline lookup yields CDR1 SGHTA and CDR2 FQGNSA. This CDR3 has 19 amino acids. V was pared by 5 bases and J by 0 bases, with 23 bases between. The CDR3 sequence: CASSPSGQSSIYSNQPQHF. Here the CDR3 DNA reads TGTGCCAGCAGCCCATCGGGACAATCGTCCATCTATAGCAATCAGCCCCAGCATTTT.

In this sample, this clone turned up a few times. Other nucleotide sequences from this sample produce the same CDR3. The chain combines TRBV2 with TRBJ1-3; TRBD1 aligns across 7 bases. From germline, CDR1 is SNHLY and CDR2 FYNNEI. Trimming at V came to 6 bases and at J to 0 bases, leaving 2 bases not matched to a gene. The CDR3 sequence is 14 residues long. The CDR3 sequence: CASSEGASGNTIYF. CDR3 nucleotides: TGTGCCAGCAGCGAGGGGGCCTCTGGAAACACCATATATTTT.

The gene calls are TRBV7-9 and TRBJ2-2; the match to TRBD1 covers 8 bases. V trimming: 5 bases; J trimming: 4 bases; junction bases outside the gene matches: 6. CDR3 length: 15 residues. Germline-derived CDR1 and CDR2 are SEHNR and FQNEAQ (reference sequence). The CDR3 sequence: CASSTGQGITGELFF. CDR3 nucleotide sequence: TGTGCCAGCAGCACCGGACAGGGTATCACCGGGGAGCTGTTTTTT.

The genes are TRBV20-1 and TRBJ1-5; D might be TRBD1 (5 bases). Germline V gives CDR1 DFQATT, CDR2 SNEGSKA (reference sequence). The CDR3 extends over 13 amino acids. V lost 3 bases and J 4 bases, leaving 10 bases between the germline ends. DNA for the CDR3: TGCAGTGCTAGTGACCAGGGAAATCAGCCCCAGCATTTT. Encoded protein: CSASDQGNQPQHF.

V usage is TRBV6-6 and J usage is TRBJ2-3, with 8 bases matching TRBD2. Germline V gives CDR1 MNHNY, CDR2 SVGAGI (reference sequence). The CDR3 totals 17 residues. The V segment lost 5 bases and the J segment 0 bases; nucleotides outside the gene matches: 10. The DNA of the CDR3 is TGTGCCAGCAGTCCCTTTTTGGCTAGCGGGAGCACAGATACGCAGTATTTT. It yields the protein CASSPFLASGSTDTQYF.

DNA for the CDR3: TGTGCCAGCAGCCCACCGTGGAGGGGAGCTTTCTTT. The encoded protein is CASSPPWRGAFF. The chain joins TRBV7-2 to TRBJ1-1; the D gene is possibly TRBD1 (5 bases). The CDR3 contains 12 residues. The V end lost 5 bases, the J end lost 10 bases, and 14 bases lay between the germline ends. Germline loops: CDR1 SGHTA, CDR2 FQGNSA.

This chain connects TRBV19 to TRBJ1-2; weak D call: TRBD1 (5 bases). The CDR3 extends over 18 amino acids. The germline V gene encodes CDR1 LNHDA and CDR2 SQIVND (reference sequence). The V end was cut by 3 bases, the J end by 5 bases, with 25 bases between. CDR3 coding DNA: TGTGCCAGTAGTATCCGTCGGGTCGGGAGGACCCGGGGGTATGGCTACACCTTC. It specifies CASSIRRVGRTRGYGYTF. Using reference TRBV19 and TRBJ1-2 for the parts outside the CDR3, the full variable domain is DGGITQSPKYLFRKEGQNVTLSCEQNLNHDAMYWYRQDPGQGLRLIYYSQIVNDFQKGDIAEGYSVSREKKESFPLTVTSAQKNPTAFYLCASSIRRVGRTRGYGYTFGSGTRLTVV.

The chain uses TRBV18 and TRBJ2-7; 7 nucleotides agree with TRBD1. This CDR3 contains 15 residues. Germline loops: CDR1 KGHSH, CDR2 LQKENI. The V and J ends lost 2 bases and 3 bases, in that order; junction bases with no gene match: 7. The CDR3 nucleotides are TGTGCCAGCTCACCAGACCCACAGGGGCTCTACGAGCAGTACTTC. Its protein product is CASSPDPQGLYEQYF.

The chain is built from TRBV4-3 and TRBJ2-2; no reliable D call. CDR1 and CDR2 from the germline V gene are LGHNA and YSLEER. V lost 1 base and J 4 bases, leaving 7 bases between the germline ends. The CDR3 sequence is 14 residues long. The CDR3 nucleotides read TGCGCCAGCAGCCAAGTCTCGGTCACCGGGGAGCTGTTTTTT. It encodes CASSQVSVTGELFF.

V gene TRBV19 combines with J gene TRBJ1-2, with no clear D. The V and J ends lost 5 bases and 0 bases respectively, with 13 bases between them. Germline CDR1 reads LNHDA; CDR2 reads SQIVND (reference sequence). The length of the CDR3 is 15 residues. The CDR3 spells CASSLGHTTNYGYTF. DNA for the CDR3: TGTGCCAGTAGTCTGGGTCACACTACTAACTATGGCTACACCTTC.

The chain joins TRBV5-6 to TRBJ1-2, with 12 bases that match TRBD1. The CDR3 is made up of 15 amino acids. Trimming took 4 bases from V and 2 from J; bases not matched to a gene: 3. CDR1 is SGHDT, CDR2 YYEEEE, per germline. CDR3 nucleotide sequence: TGTGCCAGCAGCCAGGGGACAGGGGGCAACTATGGCTACACCTTC. It translates to CASSQGTGGNYGYTF.

The gene calls are TRBV7-2 and TRBJ1-3; a weak D match, TRBD1 (5 bases). The V gene lost 4 bases and the J gene lost 4 bases, with 17 bases spanning the gap. Germline loops: CDR1 SGHTA, CDR2 FQGNSA. The CDR3 contains 16 residues. The chain's CDR3 is CASSSGPDRSGNTIYF. CDR3 nucleotide sequence: TGTGCCAGCAGCTCAGGCCCCGACAGATCAGGAAACACCATATATTTT.

The CDR3 DNA is TGTGCCAGCAGCTTAAAAGGGGGACCTAACTATGGCTACACCTTC. It yields the protein CASSLKGGPNYGYTF. The chain links TRBV7-3 to TRBJ1-2; D is possibly TRBD1 (6 bases). CDR3 length: 15 residues. Trimming left V 1 base short and J 0 bases short, with 9 bases between. Germline CDR1 SGHTA, CDR2 FQGTGA.

The chain combines TRBV7-9 with TRBJ1-1, with D unclear. The CDR3 totals 11 residues. The V end was cut by 4 bases, the J end by 10 bases, with 10 bases between. The germline CDR1 and CDR2 sequences are SEHNR and FQNEAQ (reference sequence). The CDR3 region is CASSYLTGAFF. The DNA of the CDR3 is TGTGCCAGCAGCTACCTGACGGGAGCTTTCTTT.

This clone was recorded once. The J gene is TRBJ2-2, the V gene TRBV27, with 7 bases aligning to TRBD1. Unmatched junction bases numbered 1, after V lost 2 bases and J lost 1 base. The CDR3 covers 15 residues. In germline, CDR1 is MNHEY, CDR2 SMNVEV (reference sequence). This chain's CDR3 is CASSLDRENTGELFF. CDR3 DNA: TGTGCCAGCAGTTTAGACAGGGAGAACACCGGGGAGCTGTTTTTT.

The gene calls are TRBV5-1 and TRBJ2-5, with 7 bases aligning to TRBD1. Unmatched junction bases numbered 8, after V lost 4 bases and J lost 5 bases. Germline assignment: CDR1 SGHRS and CDR2 YFSETQ. The CDR3 is 14 residues long. The CDR3 DNA follows: TGCGCCAGCAGCCAAGGACAGGCCGAGGAGACCCAGTACTTC. Its translation is CASSQGQAEETQYF. Combining the CDR3 with reference TRBV5-1 and TRBJ2-5 gives the whole variable domain KAGVTQTPRYLIKTRGQQVTLSCSPISGHRSVSWYQQTPGQGLQFLFEYFSETQRNKGNFPGRFSGRQFSNSRSEMNVSTLELGDSALYLCASSQGQAEETQYFGPGTRLLVL.

This rearrangement joins TRBV5-1 to TRBJ2-3, with D possibly TRBD1 on 6 matching bases. CDR1 and CDR2 from the germline V gene are SGHRS and YFSETQ. Trimming took off 5 bases at V and 2 bases at J, with 15 bases between the two ends. This CDR3 region has 15 residues. Written as DNA, the CDR3 is TGCGCCAGCAGTATACCACAGGGATACACAGATACGCAGTATTTT. Translated: CASSIPQGYTDTQYF.

This rearrangement joins TRBV4-2 to TRBJ1-1; TRBD1 matches 8 bases. The germline V gene encodes CDR1 LGHNA and CDR2 YNFKEQ. Unmatched junction bases numbered 2, after V lost 2 bases and J lost 3 bases. The CDR3 length is 14 residues. In DNA, the CDR3 is TGTGCCAGCAGCCAAAGGACAGGGCACACTGAAGCTTTCTTT. Translated, it gives CASSQRTGHTEAFF.

This sequence joins TRBV9 and TRBJ2-4; TRBD2 aligns across 11 bases. Trimming at V came to 4 bases and at J to 8 bases, leaving 5 bases not matched to a gene. Germline values: CDR1 SGDLS, CDR2 YYNGEE. CDR3 size: 14 residues. CDR3 nucleotides: TGTGCCAGCAGCTCCCCGGGACTAGCGGACATTCAGTACTTC. As protein: CASSSPGLADIQYF.

This chain uses TRBV19 with TRBJ2-3; TRBD2 aligns across 12 bases. The CDR3 is 16 amino acids. Germline V gene lookup returns CDR1 LNHDA and CDR2 SQIVND (reference sequence). The V segment lost 5 bases and the J segment 5 bases; nucleotides outside the gene matches: 8. CDR3 DNA sequence: TGTGCCAGTAGTCTCAGACTAGCGGGAGCCGAAGATACGCAGTATTTT. Residues: CASSLRLAGAEDTQYF. The whole variable domain, remainder taken from reference TRBV19 and TRBJ2-3, is DGGITQSPKYLFRKEGQNVTLSCEQNLNHDAMYWYRQDPGQGLRLIYYSQIVNDFQKGDIAEGYSVSREKKESFPLTVTSAQKNPTAFYLCASSLRLAGAEDTQYFGPGTRLTVL.

The chain uses TRBV5-4 and TRBJ2-7; D not resolved. CDR1 and CDR2 (germline): SGHNT, YYREEE (reference sequence). Trimming shortened V by 1 base and J by 6 bases, and 8 bases separated the two germline ends. There are 12 residues in the CDR3. This chain's CDR3 is CASSLISGEQYV. CDR3 DNA: TGTGCCAGCAGCTTGATTTCAGGCGAGCAGTACGTC.

The J gene is TRBJ1-3, the V gene TRBV25-1; D is unresolved. There are 15 residues in the CDR3. Germline V gives CDR1 MGHDK, CDR2 SYGVNS. Deletions cut 0 bases from V and 0 bases from J, with 6 bases between. The CDR3 sequence is CASSEYSNSGNTIYF. The CDR3 region has the DNA TGTGCCAGCAGTGAATATAGTAACTCTGGAAACACCATATATTTT.

In this sample, this clone turned up once. The chain couples TRBV18 to TRBJ1-1; 7 bases are shared with TRBD1. This CDR3 region has 14 residues. Germline-derived CDR1 and CDR2 are KGHSH and LQKENI. The J segment lost 5 bases and the V segment lost 6 bases, leaving 9 bases of the junction unmatched. In DNA, the CDR3 is TGTGCCAGCTCTCGAACAGGGGCAGGTACTGAAGCTTTCTTT. Its translation is CASSRTGAGTEAFF.

The chain joins TRBV5-4 to TRBJ1-6; 7 bases align to TRBD1. This CDR3 has 14 residues. After removal of 3 bases from V and 10 bases from J, the junction contained 7 bases not matched to a gene. The germline CDR1 and CDR2 sequences are SGHNT and YYREEE (reference sequence). For the CDR3, the DNA is TGTGCCAGCAGCTCCGGGGGACAGCGCTCACCCCTCCACTTT. This translates into CASSSGGQRSPLHF.

The genes are TRBV10-3 and TRBJ2-5; 12 nucleotides line up with TRBD2. J was trimmed by 9 bases and V by 10 bases; bases with no gene match: 18. CDR3 length equals 16 residues. Germline lookup yields CDR1 ENHRY and CDR2 SYGVKD. CDR3 sequence (DNA): TGTGCCACCTACCCGACGACTAGCGGGAGCCCCGGGGCCCAGTACTTC. Translating gives CATYPTTSGSPGAQYF.

This chain connects TRBV11-2 to TRBJ2-7; TRBD1 agrees at 7 bases. V trimming: 4 bases; J trimming: 3 bases; junction bases outside the gene matches: 15. CDR3 size: 17 residues. Germline V lookup: CDR1 SGHAT, CDR2 FQNNGV. The DNA of the CDR3 is TGTGCCAGCAGCTCTTACCCTTACGGTAGGGACAGCTACGAGCAGTACTTC. It codes for CASSSYPYGRDSYEQYF.

The rearrangement links TRBV6-2 or TRBV6-3 to TRBJ2-7; TRBD2 might be the D (6 bases). Between the trimmed V and J ends, which lost 4 bases and 2 bases, there was a span of 9 bases. From germline, CDR1 is MNHEY and CDR2 SVGEGT. CDR3 length equals 13 residues. CDR3 DNA sequence: TGTGCCAGCAGTTGGGGGGTCACCTACGAGCAGTACTTC. Protein sequence: CASSWGVTYEQYF.